What follows are 26 T cell receptor beta chains derived from one specimen sequenced in a study of beta chain features in type 1 diabetes (dated by TCRdb to 2016 to 2018). The library relied on the immunoSEQ multiplex PCR assay. The entire amount of isolated RNA was reverse transcribed using the High Capacity cDNA Reverse Transcription Kit, so the sequenced TCRB transcripts were expressed ones. TCRdb holds this immuneACCESS table with in-frame rearrangements only. Some clones are missing; in checked studies, unresolved V genes explain under half, and the rest has no known cause. This sample lists approximately 140,000 clones; under 60% were detected once. The ten largest make up 0.35% to 0.5% of the sample. Sequenced input: Tregs from blood. The cell subset or site label, as the study defines it: regulatory CD4+ T cells. The source is a man younger than 35 in good health.

The genes are TRBV12-5 and TRBJ2-2; no reliable D call. V shed 4 bases and J shed 5 bases, with 5 bases lying between them. The CDR3 is 12 residues long. Germline assignment: CDR1 LGHNT and CDR2 FRNRAP. The chain's CDR3 is CASGSHTGELFF. CDR3 in DNA: TGTGCTAGTGGTTCCCATACCGGGGAGCTGTTTTTT. The variable domain in full, completed from reference TRBV12-5 and TRBJ2-2, reads DARVTQTPRHKVTEMGQEVTMRCQPILGHNTVFWYRQTMMQGLELLAYFRNRAPLDDSGMPKDRFSAEMPDATLATLKIQPSEPRDSAVYFCASGSHTGELFFGEGSRLTVL.

Remarks on this clone: At one end, the junction sequence differs from germline, possibly due to a read error. The rearrangement uses TRBV27 and TRBJ2-3; tentatively, D is TRBD1 (5 bases). Germline values: CDR1 MNHEY, CDR2 SMNVEV (reference sequence). The CDR3 length is 13 residues. CDR3 region: CASSLGSTGTQYF. CDR3 bases: TGTGCCAGCAGTTTAGGCAGCACAGGTACGCAGTATTTT.

This chain links TRBV6-5 with TRBJ2-5, with 9 bases aligning to TRBD1. The end of the DNA fits TRBJ2-7 better, so the J call may be wrong. This CDR3 is built from 12 residues. Germline lookup yields CDR1 MNHEY and CDR2 SVGAGI. The CDR3 sequence is CASSGQGREQYF. The CDR3 nucleotides read TGTGCCAGCAGTGGACAGGGGCGCGAGCAGTACTTC.

The rearrangement joins TRBV25-1 to TRBJ2-5; D might be TRBD1 (5 bases). Trimming pared 6 bases from V and 0 bases from J, leaving 8 bases between. The CDR3 consists of 13 residues. Germline lookup yields CDR1 MGHDK and CDR2 SYGVNS. The CDR3 coding sequence is TGTGCCAGCAGAAAACAGGACCAAGAGACCCAGTACTTC. It yields the protein CASRKQDQETQYF. The whole variable domain, filled in from reference TRBV25-1 and TRBJ2-5, reads EADIYQTPRYLVIGTGKKITLECSQTMGHDKMYWYQQDPGMELHLIHYSYGVNSTEKGDLSSESTVSRIRTEHFPLTLESARPSHTSQYLCASRKQDQETQYFGPGTRLLVL.

The chain recombines TRBV7-2 with TRBJ2-3; 7 nucleotides line up with TRBD2. CDR1 and CDR2 (germline): SGHTA, FQGNSA. This CDR3 is built from 15 residues. Trimming removed 3 bases from V and 6 bases from J; junction bases left unmatched: 9. The CDR3 is CASSFVIGGIDTQYF. CDR3 DNA sequence: TGTGCCAGCAGCTTCGTGATCGGGGGGATCGATACGCAGTATTTT.

This clone was seen a single time. The V and J genes are TRBV7-3 and TRBJ2-2; 12 positions match TRBD2. Trimming at V came to 1 base and at J to 4 bases, leaving 1 base not matched to a gene. Per the germline V gene, CDR1 is SGHTA and CDR2 is FQGTGA. The CDR3 covers 16 residues. CDR3 coding DNA: TGTGCCAGCAGCTTAAGGACTAGCGGGGTCACCGGGGAGCTGTTTTTT. Translating it yields CASSLRTSGVTGELFF.

This clone was picked up a small number of times. The chain couples TRBV20-1 to TRBJ2-1; a weak D match, TRBD2 (6 bases). CDR1 and CDR2 from the germline V gene are DFQATT and SNEGSKA (reference sequence). The CDR3 loop spans 11 amino acids. Between the trimmed V and J ends, which lost 6 bases and 3 bases, there was a span of 6 bases. The CDR3 sequence is CSAGGYNEQFF. The CDR3 bases are TGCAGTGCGGGGGGCTACAATGAGCAGTTCTTC.

This clone was found a few times. This chain uses TRBV2 with TRBJ1-5, with TRBD1 matching over 7 bases. V lost 4 bases and J lost 7; bases outside the gene matches: 7. The CDR3 consists of 14 residues. Germline values: CDR1 SNHLY, CDR2 FYNNEI. CDR3 in amino acids: CASSAAGGNQPQHF. The CDR3 DNA reads as TGTGCCAGCAGTGCGGCAGGGGGAAACCAGCCCCAGCATTTT. Full variable domain (remainder filled in from reference TRBV2 and TRBJ1-5): EPEVTQTPSHQVTQMGQEVILRCVPISNHLYFYWYRQILGQKVEFLVSFYNNEISEKSEIFDDQFSVERPDGSNFTLKIRSTKLEDSAMYFCASSAAGGNQPQHFGDGTRLSIL.

V is TRBV28 and J is TRBJ2-2, with 12 positions matching TRBD2. The CDR3 runs to 15 residues. The germline V gene encodes CDR1 MDHEN and CDR2 SYDVKM. With 5 bases clipped from V and 6 bases from J, the junction kept 4 bases outside the gene matches. CDR3 bases: TGTGCCAGCAGTCTAGCGGGAGGGCGAGCCGGGGAGCTGTTTTTT. It translates to CASSLAGGRAGELFF. Together with reference TRBV28 and TRBJ2-2, the CDR3 gives the full variable domain: DVKVTQSSRYLVKRTGEKVFLECVQDMDHENMFWYRQDPGLGLRLIYFSYDVKMKEKGDIPEGYSVSREKKERFSLILESASTNQTSMYLCASSLAGGRAGELFFGEGSRLTVL.

This chain links TRBV19 with TRBJ1-3, with D unresolved. This CDR3 is built from 16 residues. Germline V gene data show CDR1 as LNHDA and CDR2 as SQIVND (reference sequence). Trimming pared 6 bases from V and 0 bases from J, leaving 15 bases between. The CDR3 DNA is TGTGCCAGTAGCGATGGGAGGGCCACCTCTGGAAACACCATATATTTT. This sequence encodes CASSDGRATSGNTIYF.

The rearrangement links TRBV27 to TRBJ1-2; 7 nucleotides agree with TRBD1. The germline V gene has CDR1 MNHEY and CDR2 SMNVEV (reference sequence). The ends lost 4 bases at V and 9 bases at J; junction bases unmatched: 8. The CDR3 loop spans 13 amino acids. DNA of the CDR3: TGTGCCAGCAGTTCGACAGGGACTTCAAGCTACACCTTC. Translating gives CASSSTGTSSYTF.

This chain joins TRBV30 and TRBJ1-5; D may be TRBD1 (5 bases). V was cut by 0 bases and J by 7 bases, with 13 bases left in between. The length of the CDR3 is 14 residues. Germline V gene data show CDR1 as GTSNPN and CDR2 as SVGIG (reference sequence). The CDR3 loop is CAWSVGHTGQPQHF. In DNA form, the CDR3 reads TGTGCCTGGAGTGTTGGACATACTGGGCAGCCCCAGCATTTT.

This chain links TRBV11-2 with TRBJ2-3, with TRBD2 matching over 10 bases. V shed 5 bases, J shed 2 bases, and the junction held 4 bases outside the gene matches. The germline gives CDR1 SGHAT, CDR2 FQNNGV. The CDR3 consists of 15 residues. The CDR3 nucleotides read TGTGCCAGCAGCATACTAGCGGGGATCACAGATACGCAGTATTTT. It specifies CASSILAGITDTQYF.

This clone has a handful of counts. The chain carries TRBV29-1 and TRBJ2-1; 7 bases line up with TRBD2. The germline gives CDR1 SQVTM, CDR2 ANQGSEA. This CDR3 has 16 residues. V was pared by 4 bases and J by 8 bases, with 17 bases of the junction left unmatched. The CDR3 bases are TGCAGCGTTGTGTACATCGCGGCGGGAGCTTTTTATGAGCAGTTCTTC. Translated: CSVVYIAAGAFYEQFF.

CDR3 coding DNA: TGTGCCTGGAGAGGACCAGGGGCAGATACGCAGTATTTT. Encoded protein: CAWRGPGADTQYF. The chain combines TRBV30 with TRBJ2-3; D is perhaps TRBD1 (6 bases). Germline V gene lookup returns CDR1 GTSNPN and CDR2 SVGIG (reference sequence). This CDR3 is built from 13 residues. Trimming removed 3 bases from V and 4 bases from J, with 11 bases in between.

CDR3 sequence: CATVWGGNQPQHF. The CDR3 DNA sequence: TGTGCCACCGTTTGGGGGGGCAATCAGCCCCAGCATTTT. The V gene is TRBV6-1, the J gene TRBJ1-5; possible D gene TRBD1, 5 bases. Between the trimmed V and J ends, which lost 10 bases and 2 bases, there was a span of 12 bases. CDR1 MNHNS and CDR2 SASEGT come from the germline V gene. The length of the CDR3 is 13 residues.

The chain employs TRBV6-5 and TRBJ1-4; TRBD1 matches 7 bases. V trimming: 4 bases; J trimming: 8 bases; junction bases outside the gene matches: 7. Germline assignment: CDR1 MNHEY and CDR2 SVGAGI. The CDR3 runs 14 residues. In DNA, the CDR3 is TGTGCCAGCAGTTCTAGGACAGGTGACGAAAAACTGTTTTTT. It yields the protein CASSSRTGDEKLFF.

The CDR3 bases are TGTGCCATCAGGGCTAGATTGACCTACGAGCAGTACTTC. It specifies CAIRARLTYEQYF. The chain is built from TRBV6-5 and TRBJ2-7, with D possibly matching TRBD1 (5 bases). The ends were cut back, 10 bases at V and 2 bases at J, with 15 bases in the middle. The CDR3 is 13 amino acids. Germline V gene sequence: CDR1 MNHEY, CDR2 SVGAGI.

A few counts support this clone. The CDR3 spells CASSSTGTANTEAFF. In nucleotides, the CDR3 is TGTGCCAGCAGCTCCACCGGGACAGCGAACACTGAAGCTTTCTTT. This rearrangement joins TRBV7-3 to TRBJ1-1; 7 nucleotides agree with TRBD1. V was pared by 4 bases and J by 1 base, with 6 bases of the junction left unmatched. Germline CDR1 is SGHTA and CDR2 is FQGTGA. This CDR3 spans 15 amino acids.

The CDR3 loop reads CASSLGHPYEQYF. In DNA form, the CDR3 reads TGTGCCAGCAGCTTGGGACACCCCTACGAGCAGTACTTC. V usage is TRBV5-5 and J usage is TRBJ2-7; D is ambiguous. This CDR3 region has 13 residues. Germline V lookup: CDR1 SGHKS, CDR2 YYEKEE (reference sequence). Trimming removed 0 bases from V and 2 bases from J, with 6 bases in between.

The chain couples TRBV20-1 to TRBJ1-2; the D is unclear. V lost 6 bases and J 4 bases, leaving 9 bases between the germline ends. The CDR3 runs 11 residues. CDR1 DFQATT and CDR2 SNEGSKA come from the germline V gene (reference sequence). CDR3 sequence (DNA): TGCAGTGCAGGAGAGGCCTATGGCTACACCTTC. This gives the protein CSAGEAYGYTF.

This clone was picked up one time. The chain recombines TRBV28 with TRBJ1-2, with D possibly TRBD1 on 5 matching bases. The CDR3 is 13 amino acids. V lost 3 bases to trimming and J lost 6 bases, with 11 bases between them. The germline CDR1 and CDR2 sequences are MDHEN and SYDVKM. The CDR3 here is CASSLGREDGYTF. The CDR3 nucleotides are TGTGCCAGCAGTTTGGGCAGGGAGGATGGCTACACCTTC.

The chain couples TRBV7-3 to TRBJ2-2; 7 bases match TRBD1. Per germline, CDR1 SGHTA and CDR2 FQGTGA. J lost 7 bases, V lost 5 bases, and 4 bases had no gene match. The CDR3 contains 13 residues. For the CDR3, the DNA is TGTGCCAGCAGCCGACAGGGCGGCGGGGAGCTGTTTTTT. The encoded protein is CASSRQGGGELFF.

This clone occurred a few times. The J gene is TRBJ2-1, the V gene TRBV6-5; 7 nucleotides align to TRBD1. Unmatched junction bases numbered 3, after V lost 2 bases and J lost 2 bases. CDR3 size: 15 residues. CDR1 and CDR2 (germline): MNHEY, SVGAGI. The CDR3 spells CASSYRDSTYNEQFF. CDR3 coding DNA: TGTGCCAGCAGTTACCGGGACAGTACCTACAATGAGCAGTTCTTC.

The V and J genes are TRBV10-1 and TRBJ2-7, with 8 bases lining up with TRBD1. V lost 3 bases to trimming and J lost 0 bases; unmatched junction nucleotides: 4. The CDR3 extends over 15 amino acids. Germline V gene lookup returns CDR1 WNHNN and CDR2 SYGVQD (reference sequence). CDR3 in amino acids: CASSELQGVSYEQYF. The DNA for the CDR3 is TGCGCCAGCAGTGAATTACAGGGGGTCTCCTACGAGCAGTACTTC.

V is TRBV30 and J is TRBJ1-5; TRBD1 is a possible D gene (5 bases). Deletions cut 2 bases from V and 11 bases from J, with 13 bases between. The germline V gene has CDR1 GTSNPN and CDR2 SVGIG (reference sequence). This CDR3 region has 12 residues. The CDR3 is CAWSPGVSAQHF. In nucleotides, the CDR3 is TGTGCCTGGAGTCCGGGGGTATCAGCCCAGCATTTT. The full variable domain, its missing parts supplied by reference TRBV30 and TRBJ1-5, is SQTIHQWPATLVQPVGSPLSLECTVEGTSNPNLYWYRQAAGRGLQLLFYSVGIGQISSEVPQNLSASRPQDRQFILSSKKLLLSDSGFYLCAWSPGVSAQHFGDGTRLSIL.